This TCR beta chain derives from a study of CD8+ T cells in alopecia areata. Study-level background: People stayed on tofacitinib for 6 to 18 months, then stopped the drug for 6 months.

cDNA reverse transcribed from extracted RNA served as the sequencing template. Produced via immunoSEQ multiplex PCR; TCRdb's table is partial and in-frame only. Seen here are 85,000 to 95,000 clones, about two thirds observed once, and the top ten hold 17%. Treatment specified: oral pan-JAK inhibitor, 5-10 mg twice daily. The germline gives CDR1 MGHRA, CDR2 YSYEKL. The CDR3 is made up of 15 amino acids. Between the trimmed V and J ends, which lost 6 bases and 1 base, there was a span of 14 bases. This clone was observed a few times. Its antigen is still unknown. Study outcomes and limitations: Resident alphabeta T-cell populations of normal skin are likewise subject to sequencing in scalp samples. Higher clonality than in normal scalp was seen in lesional scalp, especially alopecia totalis/universalis. Under tofacitinib, numerous expanded lesional clonotypes remained detectable in scalp and blood.

The clonotype was recovered from a human donor with alopecia areata. The chain joins TRBV4-1 to TRBJ2-3; possibly TRBD2 for D (5 bases). The specimen was CD8+ T cells sorted from blood, collected at week 44, from a patient treated with tofacitinib. CDR3 protein: CASSPSFPGTDTQYF. The CDR3 DNA reads TGCGCCAGCAGTCCTAGCTTCCCCGGCACAGATACGCAGTATTTT.